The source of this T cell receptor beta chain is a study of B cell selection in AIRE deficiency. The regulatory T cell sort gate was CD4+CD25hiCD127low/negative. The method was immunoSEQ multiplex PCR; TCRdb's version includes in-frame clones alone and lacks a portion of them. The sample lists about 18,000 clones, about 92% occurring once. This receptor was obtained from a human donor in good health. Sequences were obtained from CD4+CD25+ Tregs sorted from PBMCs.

The CDR3 loop reads CASILGPGVEAFF. DNA for the CDR3: TGTGCCAGCATCCTTGGCCCCGGGGTGGAAGCTTTCTTT. The J gene is TRBJ1-1, the V gene TRBV5-3; D is undetermined. TRBV5-3 is designated an ORF whose function remains uncertain. The CDR3 has 13 residues. V was cut by 8 bases and J by 8 bases, with 19 bases left in between.